This T cell receptor (beta chain) was retrieved from a study of T-cell memory formation after mild COVID-19. Study results and limitations: Within pre-infection memory, some responding clones were found, suggesting cross-reactive memory joined.

TCRdb reanalysed the 5' RACE reads using MiXCR and keeps one entry per CDR3 protein. Among 250,000 to 350,000 distinct CDR3 sequences listed, roughly 15% were seen once. The germline V gene has CDR1 SNHLY and CDR2 FYNNEI. Trimming left V 8 bases short and J 7 bases short, with 17 bases between. CDR3 size: 13 residues. In regard to this clonotype: Its specificity is unknown.

The sequenced material came from PBMCs or a T cell subset sorted from them (not recorded which). The chain recombines TRBV2 with TRBJ1-2; a possible D gene is TRBD1 (5 bases). The receptor comes from a young man who had mild COVID-19 (a few samples of this study predate the infection). Cell type and time point are not known. The CDR3 region has the DNA TGTGCCAGCGCCGAATCCGGCAGGGCTGGCTACACCTTC. This translates into CASAESGRAGYTF.